What follows is one T cell receptor beta chain and its context. Its matching antigen is unknown. The data were taken from a study of beta chain features in type 1 diabetes. Overall study results and limits: Shorter TCRB CDR3s, moderately but significantly so, were found in Type 1 diabetes patients in all four CD4+ subsets.

Expressed TCRB transcripts were sequenced, since all the RNA that had been isolated was reverse transcribed. Assay: immunoSEQ multiplex PCR; the TCRdb copy retains only in-frame clones and omits some. The table includes around 160,000 clones, around 8.4% detected once. CDR3 length equals 12 residues. V was pared by 4 bases and J by 1 base, with 7 bases between. The germline V gene has CDR1 GTSNPN and CDR2 SVGIG (reference sequence). CD45RO/CCR7/CD25/CD127/CD95/CD27 staining was used to isolate CD4+ naive, central memory, regulatory and stem cell-like memory cells by sorting. The rearrangement joins TRBV30 to TRBJ1-1; D is undetermined. This clonotype was sampled from a young woman with type 1 diabetes. The sequenced material came from central memory CD4+ T cells from blood. CDR3 DNA: TGTGCCTGGACCCGGGAGAACACTGAAGCTTTCTTT. It yields the protein CAWTRENTEAFF.